A single sample is the source of the 12 T cell receptor beta chains below, sequenced in a study of tumor and adjacent non-tumor tissue in lung cancer. The template was RNA from unsorted bulk tissue. This non-tumor lung sample came from over 3 cm beyond the tumor edge. TCRbeta libraries were built with three rounds of nested PCR, modified from ARM-PCR. One entry per CDR3 protein results from TCRdb running MiXCR on the multiplex PCR reads. Of over 40,000 distinct CDR3 sequences listed, 74% are singletons. Material for sequencing was distant non-tumor lung tissue. These receptors were taken from a woman aged 55-75 years with non-small cell lung cancer.

In regard to this clonotype: A read error may produce the germline difference seen at one junction end. This chain uses TRBV4-2 with TRBJ2-1; possible D gene TRBD2, 6 bases. Germline V gene data show CDR1 as LGHNA and CDR2 as YNFKEQ. The CDR3 extends over 15 amino acids. This chain's CDR3 is CVSSQGGTSRVEQFF. The CDR3 DNA sequence: TGTGTCAGCAGCCAAGGTGGTACTAGCCGAGTTGAGCAGTTCTTC.

Note on this clonotype: A much larger clonotype is one base distant, so this may be a read error. The CDR3 protein is CASNFRTGRGTGELFF. Written as DNA, the CDR3 is TGTGCCAGCAACTTCAGGACAGGGCGCGGCACCGGGGAGCTGTTTTTT. This chain links TRBV7-9 with TRBJ2-2, with TRBD1 identical over 8 bases. Germline V gene data show CDR1 as SEHNR and CDR2 as FQNEAQ (reference sequence). V was clipped by 7 bases and J by 4 bases; unmatched bases: 11. The CDR3 sequence is 16 residues long.

The chain carries TRBV11-2 and TRBJ2-7; D is unclear. This CDR3 contains 13 residues. The germline V gene has CDR1 SGHAT and CDR2 FQNNGV. Trimming removed 7 bases from V and 4 bases from J, with 14 bases in between. CDR3 residues: CASTYRTGYEQYF. The CDR3 DNA is TGTGCCAGCACCTATAGGACGGGTTACGAGCAGTACTTC. Drawing the rest from reference TRBV11-2 and TRBJ2-7, the complete variable domain is EAGVAQSPRYKIIEKRQSVAFWCNPISGHATLYWYQQILGQGPKLLIQFQNNGVVDDSQLPKDRFSAERLKGVDSTLKIQPAKLEDSAVYLCASTYRTGYEQYFGPGTRLTVT.

In the case of this clonotype: The junction departs from germline at one end; a sequencing error may be responsible. The chain employs TRBV12-3 or TRBV12-4 and TRBJ2-3; 10 bases fit TRBD2. The CDR3 has 15 residues. CDR3 sequence: CDSRTGTSVRDTQYF. CDR3 sequence (DNA): TGTGACAGCAGGACTGGGACTAGCGTTAGAGATACGCAATATTTT.

Concerning this clonotype itself: Given a much more abundant clone one base away, this may be a read error. The chain carries TRBV14 and TRBJ1-2; TRBD1 is a possible D gene (5 bases). Germline V gene lookup returns CDR1 SGHDN and CDR2 FVKESK. The CDR3 sequence is 12 residues long. V lost 4 bases and J 13 bases, leaving 16 bases between the germline ends. CDR3 in amino acids: CASSRPGGDFTF. The CDR3 DNA reads TGTGCCAGCAGCCGTCCGGGCGGGGACTTCACCTTC.

Comment on this clonotype: A read error may account for a junction end that differs from germline. The gene calls are TRBV11-2 and TRBJ2-1; TRBD2 might be the D (6 bases). Germline V CDR1 and CDR2: SGHAT, FQNNGV. The CDR3 consists of 16 residues. The CDR3 nucleotides are TGTGCCAGCAGCTCTATTAACGGGAGAATCACGAATGAGCAATTCTTC. Translation gives CASSSINGRITNEQFF.

The chain carries TRBV6-2 or TRBV6-3 and TRBJ2-2; unclear D gene. Trimming removed 2 bases at V and 2 bases at J, with 15 bases between. Germline CDR1 MNHEY, CDR2 SVGEGT. The CDR3 runs 17 residues. The chain's CDR3 is CASSYTQRRVNTGELFF. In DNA form, the CDR3 reads TGTGCCAGCAGTTACACCCAACGGAGAGTCAACACCGGGGAGCTGTTTTTT.

This clonotype has a handful of counts. Given a much more abundant clone one base away, this may be a read error. CDR3 DNA: TGCAGAGCCTCCAGACAGGGGCCGCAGTATTTT. The encoded protein is CRASRQGPQYF. The gene calls are TRBV20-1 and TRBJ2-3, with 8 nucleotides matching TRBD1. Germline CDR1 DFQATT, CDR2 SNEGSKA (reference sequence). The CDR3 is made up of 11 amino acids.

As to this clonotype: Because it lacks the conserved phenylalanine or tryptophan at the end, this CDR3 is likely a read error. V and J are TRBV4-2 and TRBJ2-4; D is possibly TRBD2 (7 bases). Germline values: CDR1 LGHNA, CDR2 YNFKEQ. There are 14 residues in the CDR3. The V end lost 4 bases, the J end lost 6 bases, and 13 bases lay between the germline ends. The CDR3 DNA reads TGTGCCAGCAGCCCCCGGGGGGCCCGAAACATTCAGTACTTA. Translated, it gives CASSPRGARNIQYL.

Worth noting for this clonotype: Compared with germline, one end of the junction differs, possibly owing to a read error. The chain uses TRBV4-2 and TRBJ1-2, with TRBD1 as a possible D gene (6 bases). Germline V lookup: CDR1 LGHNA, CDR2 YNFKEQ. CDR3 length: 16 amino acids. CDR3 DNA sequence: TGTGCCAACAGCCTGGGCAGCCTGGACAGTAACTATGGCTACACCTTC. Translation: CANSLGSLDSNYGYTF.

Notes on this clonotype: The CDR3 ends on some other residue instead of the conserved phenylalanine or tryptophan, so this is likely a read error. V is TRBV14 and J is TRBJ1-6; D not certain. The V gene's germline CDR1 is SGHDN and CDR2 FVKESK. This CDR3 comprises 15 residues. CDR3 nucleotides: TGTGCCAGTAGCCAAATGTTGCAGGCCGTTGCAGCTCTCCACATT. Translated: CASSQMLQAVAALHI.

Note on this clonotype: The junction does not match germline at one end; this may be a read error. The V and J genes are TRBV11-2 and TRBJ2-7; 7 nucleotides agree with TRBD2. Germline CDR1 and CDR2: SGHAT and FQNNGV. The CDR3 sequence is 15 residues long. CDR3 in amino acids: CDSSLFSSGNDKQYF. The CDR3 DNA follows: TGTGACAGCAGCTTATTTTCGAGCGGGAACGACAAGCAGTACTTC.